This paragraph reports one T cell receptor beta chain. Sequenced by immunoSEQ multiplex PCR; TCRdb stores in-frame clones only, minus some. This table has about 140,000 clones, about 90% appearing once. The data were taken from a study of control samples from healthy donors and cancer patients. The sequence came from a man younger than 35 in good health. The source material was blood.

The CDR3 nucleotides are TGTGCTGCCCTGGAAGGGGGGGCCGACTATGGCTACACCTTC. Translated, it gives CAALEGGADYGYTF. V usage is TRBV30 and J usage is TRBJ1-2, with D possibly matching TRBD1 (6 bases). In germline, CDR1 is GTSNPN, CDR2 SVGIG (reference sequence). The CDR3 is 14 amino acids.